A single sample is the source of the 23 T cell receptor beta chains below, sequenced in a study of cytomegalovirus exposure and HLA in healthy donors. Vbeta (60) and Jbeta (13) primers were used in the PCR. TCRdb's table, derived via immunoSEQ multiplex PCR, lists solely in-frame clones and lacks some. The table shows some 150,000 clones, with 83% occurring only once. The sequenced sample consisted of PBMCs. The receptors were sampled from a middle-aged man in good health and CMV-seronegative.

Written as DNA, the CDR3 is TGTGCCAGCAGCTTAGCTCCGGGTATCAACGAGCAGTACTTC. Its translation is CASSLAPGINEQYF. V and J are TRBV7-2 and TRBJ2-7; D is unclear. The CDR3 runs to 14 residues. Trimming took off 0 bases at V and 5 bases at J, with 11 bases between the two ends. The germline CDR1 and CDR2 sequences are SGHTA and FQGNSA.

This chain joins TRBV6-6 and TRBJ2-5; 7 bases fit TRBD2. TRBJ2-7 matches the DNA end more closely, so the J call is doubtful. This CDR3 comprises 13 residues. CDR1 and CDR2 from the germline V gene are MNHNY and SVGAGI (reference sequence). CDR3 nucleotide sequence: TGTGCCAGCAGTTACGGGGGGGATTACGAGCAGTACTTC. Translation: CASSYGGDYEQYF.

CDR3 sequence (DNA): TGTGCCAGCAGCCCCCGTCCTATACCTAGCACAGATACGCAGTATTTT. Protein sequence: CASSPRPIPSTDTQYF. The V and J genes are TRBV7-9 and TRBJ2-3; D remains ambiguous. The CDR3 has 16 residues. V shed 5 bases and J shed 0 bases, with 15 bases lying between them. Germline lookup yields CDR1 SEHNR and CDR2 FQNEAQ (reference sequence).

This clone appeared once. The chain links TRBV27 to TRBJ2-1, with 9 bases aligning to TRBD2. V shed 2 bases and J 6 bases; nucleotides not matched to a gene: 2. Germline V CDR1 and CDR2: MNHEY, SMNVEV (reference sequence). This CDR3 spans 14 amino acids. CDR3 DNA: TGTGCCAGCAGTTTAGTTAGCGGGAGCAATGAGCAGTTCTTC. It encodes CASSLVSGSNEQFF.

J is TRBJ2-5 and V is TRBV27; 10 bases line up with TRBD1. CDR3 length: 16 amino acids. V dropped 6 bases and J dropped 4; count of bases not matched to a gene: 11. Germline loops: CDR1 MNHEY, CDR2 SMNVEV (reference sequence). The chain's CDR3 is CASSLSGQGRSETQYF. DNA of the CDR3: TGTGCCAGCAGCCTCTCGGGACAGGGGAGGTCAGAGACCCAGTACTTC.

V and J are TRBV5-5 and TRBJ2-4; 8 positions agree with TRBD1. The V gene's germline CDR1 is SGHKS and CDR2 YYEKEE (reference sequence). The junction had 4 bases not matched to a gene; V was cut back by 5 bases and J by 3 bases. The length of the CDR3 is 14 residues. The CDR3: CASSQGTGKNIQYF. The CDR3 nucleotides read TGTGCCAGCAGTCAGGGGACAGGCAAAAACATTCAGTACTTC. Complete variable domain (other parts from reference TRBV5-5 and TRBJ2-4): DAGVTQSPTHLIKTRGQQVTLRCSPISGHKSVSWYQQVLGQGPQFIFQYYEKEERGRGNFPDRFSARQFPNYSSELNVNALLLGDSALYLCASSQGTGKNIQYFGAGTRLSVL.

The J gene is TRBJ1-5, the V gene TRBV19; D possibly corresponds to TRBD1 (5 bases). Germline V CDR1 and CDR2: LNHDA, SQIVND (reference sequence). V lost 8 bases to trimming and J lost 4 bases, with 15 bases between them. This CDR3 comprises 14 residues. The chain's CDR3 is CASSTDRENQPQHF. As DNA, the CDR3 is TGTGCCAGTTCAACTGACAGAGAAAATCAGCCCCAGCATTTT.

V gene TRBV27 combines with J gene TRBJ1-1; possibly TRBD1 for D (6 bases). This CDR3 region has 14 residues. Germline V CDR1 and CDR2: MNHEY, SMNVEV (reference sequence). Trimming stripped 5 bases from V and 1 base from J, with 11 bases between. The chain's CDR3 is CASSVYRANTEAFF. The DNA of the CDR3 is TGTGCCAGCAGTGTTTACAGGGCGAACACTGAAGCTTTCTTT.

The rearrangement joins TRBV5-1 to TRBJ2-2, with TRBD2 identical over 7 bases. The J segment lost 2 bases and the V segment lost 4 bases, leaving 5 bases of the junction unmatched. The CDR3 consists of 15 residues. Germline CDR1 is SGHRS and CDR2 is YFSETQ. CDR3 in DNA: TGCGCCAGCAGCGTCTCTAGCGGCAACACCGGGGAGCTGTTTTTT. Translating gives CASSVSSGNTGELFF.

DNA of the CDR3: TGTGCCAGCAGCCAAAGGACAGGGCCTAATGAAAAACTGTTTTTT. Its protein product is CASSQRTGPNEKLFF. The genes are TRBV14 and TRBJ1-4; TRBD1 matches at 8 bases. Germline V gene sequence: CDR1 SGHDN, CDR2 FVKESK. The V segment lost 2 bases and the J segment 3 bases; nucleotides outside the gene matches: 2. This CDR3 is 15 amino acids long.

The rearrangement uses TRBV7-2 and TRBJ1-6; D not certain. Between the trimmed V and J ends, which lost 1 base and 4 bases, there was a span of 5 bases. Germline lookup yields CDR1 SGHTA and CDR2 FQGNSA. CDR3 size: 14 residues. CDR3 sequence (DNA): TGTGCCAGCAGCTTAGACGGGTATAATTCACCCCTCCACTTT. Translating it yields CASSLDGYNSPLHF.

The chain's CDR3 is CATQEVGGANEQFF. The CDR3 DNA follows: TGTGCCACCCAGGAGGTAGGGGGCGCAAATGAGCAGTTCTTC. The chain uses TRBV27 and TRBJ2-1; TRBD1 aligns across 7 bases. Germline values: CDR1 MNHEY, CDR2 SMNVEV (reference sequence). V was clipped by 10 bases and J by 7 bases; unmatched bases: 13. The CDR3 has 14 amino acids.

This clone was observed a few times. The rearrangement links TRBV28 to TRBJ2-7, with 7 nucleotides matching TRBD1. CDR3 length: 12 residues. CDR1 is MDHEN, CDR2 SYDVKM, per germline. Trimming cost V 7 bases and J 7 bases; bases outside gene matches: 7. DNA of the CDR3: TGTGCCAGCACTACAGGGGCCGGGGAGCAGTACTTC. It codes for CASTTGAGEQYF.

This clone was found once. The chain carries TRBV27 and TRBJ2-3; D gene unclear. V lost 2 bases and J 0 bases, leaving 6 bases between the germline ends. The CDR3 loop spans 14 amino acids. Germline V gene data show CDR1 as MNHEY and CDR2 as SMNVEV (reference sequence). The CDR3, as DNA: TGTGCCAGCAGTTTACTACTAAGCACAGATACGCAGTATTTT. It specifies CASSLLLSTDTQYF.

This sequence joins TRBV7-9 and TRBJ1-6, with 7 bases lining up with TRBD1. The ends lost 5 bases at V and 4 bases at J; junction bases unmatched: 8. Germline values: CDR1 SEHNR, CDR2 FQNEAQ (reference sequence). The length of the CDR3 is 16 residues. CDR3 DNA sequence: TGTGCCAGCAGCAAATACCGGGACAGATATAATTCACCCCTCCACTTT. It codes for CASSKYRDRYNSPLHF.

V is TRBV25-1 and J is TRBJ1-1, with D possibly being TRBD1 (5 bases). Germline V lookup: CDR1 MGHDK, CDR2 SYGVNS. Trimming shortened V by 0 bases and J by 3 bases, and 14 bases separated the two germline ends. The CDR3 length is 16 residues. CDR3: CASSEYQGGADTEAFF. The CDR3 nucleotides are TGTGCCAGCAGTGAATATCAGGGTGGGGCTGACACTGAAGCTTTCTTT. Full variable domain (rest looked up from reference TRBV25-1 and TRBJ1-1): EADIYQTPRYLVIGTGKKITLECSQTMGHDKMYWYQQDPGMELHLIHYSYGVNSTEKGDLSSESTVSRIRTEHFPLTLESARPSHTSQYLCASSEYQGGADTEAFFGQGTRLTVV.

This clone occurred a few times. V is TRBV7-4 and J is TRBJ2-4; 8 nucleotides line up with TRBD1. Germline CDR1 is SGHVT and CDR2 is SQSDAQ. V shed 3 bases, J shed 0 bases, and the junction held 4 bases outside the gene matches. The CDR3 loop spans 16 amino acids. CDR3 bases: TGTGCCAGCAGCTTTGGACAGGGACTAGCCAAAAACATTCAGTACTTC. Its translation: CASSFGQGLAKNIQYF.

J is TRBJ1-2 and V is TRBV6-1; 9 bases match TRBD1. The CDR3 length is 15 residues. Germline assignment: CDR1 MNHNS and CDR2 SASEGT. Trimming at V came to 7 bases and at J to 3 bases, leaving 9 bases not matched to a gene. In nucleotides, the CDR3 is TGTGCCAGCACATTTTTTACAGGGGGCGACTATGGCTACACCTTC. This gives the protein CASTFFTGGDYGYTF.

The chain is built from TRBV6-1 and TRBJ1-1; D remains ambiguous. There are 14 residues in the CDR3. V gave up 4 bases and J gave up 6 bases, with 15 bases separating them. CDR1 is MNHNS and CDR2 is SASEGT in the germline V gene. The CDR3 bases are TGTGCCAGCAGTGCCCTCGGAGGCCCCGCTGAAGCTTTCTTT. Its translation: CASSALGGPAEAFF.

The gene calls are TRBV15 and TRBJ2-7, with 7 bases identical to TRBD1. V was clipped by 0 bases and J by 7 bases; unmatched bases: 3. Germline V gene data show CDR1 as LNHNV and CDR2 as YYDKDF (reference sequence). This CDR3 comprises 13 residues. CDR3 amino acids: CATSREGGGEQYF. CDR3 nucleotide sequence: TGTGCCACCAGCAGAGAAGGGGGCGGAGAGCAGTACTTC. Supplemented by reference TRBV15 and TRBJ2-7, the full variable domain reads DAMVIQNPRYQVTQFGKPVTLSCSQTLNHNVMYWYQQKSSQAPKLLFHYYDKDFNNEADTPDNFQSRRPNTSFCFLDIRSPGLGDTAMYLCATSREGGGEQYFGPGTRLTVT.

J is TRBJ1-1 and V is TRBV6-5; D may be TRBD1 (5 bases). Trimming took off 0 bases at V and 1 base at J, with 9 bases between the two ends. Germline V gives CDR1 MNHEY, CDR2 SVGAGI. This CDR3 comprises 15 residues. The CDR3 here is CASSYSPRGNTEAFF. The CDR3, as DNA: TGTGCCAGCAGTTACTCCCCTAGGGGGAACACTGAAGCTTTCTTT.

The table lists this clone with a few counts. The chain joins TRBV7-9 to TRBJ2-7; 10 bases map to TRBD2. Germline values: CDR1 SEHNR, CDR2 FQNEAQ (reference sequence). This CDR3 is 17 amino acids long. V gave up 1 base and J gave up 6 bases; unmatched junction bases: 12. CDR3 protein: CASSLGGFLAGAIEQYF. The CDR3, as DNA: TGTGCCAGCAGCTTAGGGGGATTTCTAGCGGGAGCGATCGAGCAGTACTTC.

The chain has TRBV11-2 and TRBJ2-3; TRBD1 aligns across 7 bases. After removal of 6 bases from V and 2 bases from J, the junction contained 8 bases not matched to a gene. This CDR3 region has 15 residues. Germline V gene sequence: CDR1 SGHAT, CDR2 FQNNGV. The CDR3 coding sequence is TGTGCCAGCAGGTCCACAGGGGCGTTCACAGATACGCAGTATTTT. Translating it yields CASRSTGAFTDTQYF.